One TCR beta chain is described in this entry. The J segment lost 3 bases and the V segment lost 2 bases, leaving 3 bases of the junction unmatched. This CDR3 contains 15 residues. Germline lookup yields CDR1 SGHRS and CDR2 YFSETQ. This specimen belongs to a study of T cells after yellow fever vaccination. Via MiXCR, TCRdb re-called the 5' RACE reads, giving one row per CDR3 protein. The sample lists 450,000 to 650,000 distinct CDR3 sequences; less than 25% were seen once. The origin of this receptor is a man between 18 and 29 years old who received the YFV17D yellow fever vaccine. Here the sequenced sample was PBMCs, taken approximately 22 days after the first yellow fever vaccination. The chain recombines TRBV5-1 with TRBJ2-1; 9 nucleotides match TRBD1. In DNA form, the CDR3 reads TGCGCCAGCAGCTTATGGGACAGGGACTACAATGAGCAGTTCTTC. Its protein is CASSLWDRDYNEQFF.